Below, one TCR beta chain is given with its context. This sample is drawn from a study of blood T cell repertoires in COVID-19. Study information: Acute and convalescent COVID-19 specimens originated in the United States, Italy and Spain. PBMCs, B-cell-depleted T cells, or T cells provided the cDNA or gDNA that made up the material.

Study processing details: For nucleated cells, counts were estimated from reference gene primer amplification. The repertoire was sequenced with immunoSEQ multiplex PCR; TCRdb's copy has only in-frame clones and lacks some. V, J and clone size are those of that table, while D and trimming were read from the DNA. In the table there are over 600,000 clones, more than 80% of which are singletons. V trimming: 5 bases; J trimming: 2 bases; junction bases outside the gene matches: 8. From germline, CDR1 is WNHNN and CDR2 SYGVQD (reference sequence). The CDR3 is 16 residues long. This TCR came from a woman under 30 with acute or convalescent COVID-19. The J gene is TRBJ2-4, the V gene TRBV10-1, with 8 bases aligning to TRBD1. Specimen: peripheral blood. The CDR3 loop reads CASSKGQAGTKNIQYF. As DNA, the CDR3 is TGCGCCAGCAGTAAGGGACAGGCGGGGACCAAAAACATTCAGTACTTC.